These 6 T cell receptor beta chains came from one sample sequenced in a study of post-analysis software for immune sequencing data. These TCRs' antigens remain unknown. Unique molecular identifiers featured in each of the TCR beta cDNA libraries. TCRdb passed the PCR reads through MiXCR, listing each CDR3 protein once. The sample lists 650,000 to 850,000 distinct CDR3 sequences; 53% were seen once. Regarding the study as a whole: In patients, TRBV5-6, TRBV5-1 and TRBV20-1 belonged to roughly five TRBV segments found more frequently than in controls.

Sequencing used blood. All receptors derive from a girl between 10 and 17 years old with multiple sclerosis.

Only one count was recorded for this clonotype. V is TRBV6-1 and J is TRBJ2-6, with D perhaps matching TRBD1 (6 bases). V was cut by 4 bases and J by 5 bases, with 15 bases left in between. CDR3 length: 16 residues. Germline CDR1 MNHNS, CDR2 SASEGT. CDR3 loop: CASSGITGSRANVLTF. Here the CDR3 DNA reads TGTGCCAGCAGTGGAATTACAGGGTCTAGGGCCAACGTCCTGACTTTC.

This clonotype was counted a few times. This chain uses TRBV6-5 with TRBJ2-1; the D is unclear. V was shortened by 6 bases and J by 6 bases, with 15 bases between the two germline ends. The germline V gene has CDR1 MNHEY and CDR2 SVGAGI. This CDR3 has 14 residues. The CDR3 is CASRIRSSTNEQFF. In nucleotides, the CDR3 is TGTGCCAGCAGAATCAGGTCATCTACCAATGAGCAGTTCTTC.

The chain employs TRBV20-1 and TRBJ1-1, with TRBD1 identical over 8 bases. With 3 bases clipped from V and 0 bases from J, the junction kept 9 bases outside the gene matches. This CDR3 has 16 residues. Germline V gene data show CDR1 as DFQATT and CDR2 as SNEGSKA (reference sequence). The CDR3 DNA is TGCAGTGCTAGTTCACTTCGACAGGGGATGAACACTGAAGCTTTCTTT. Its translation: CSASSLRQGMNTEAFF.

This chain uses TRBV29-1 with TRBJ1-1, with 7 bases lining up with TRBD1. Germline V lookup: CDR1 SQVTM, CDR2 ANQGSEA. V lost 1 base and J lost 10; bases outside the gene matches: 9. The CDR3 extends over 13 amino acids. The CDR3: CSVEGGGTAGAFF. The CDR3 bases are TGCAGCGTTGAAGGGGGGGGGACAGCGGGAGCTTTCTTT.

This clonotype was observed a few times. The CDR3 DNA sequence: TGCGCCAGCAGCCGCTGGACAGGGAACACAGATACGCAGTATTTT. Its translation: CASSRWTGNTDTQYF. V usage is TRBV5-1 and J usage is TRBJ2-3; 8 nucleotides line up with TRBD1. Germline V gene lookup returns CDR1 SGHRS and CDR2 YFSETQ. With 4 bases clipped from V and 2 bases from J, the junction kept 6 bases outside the gene matches. The CDR3 totals 15 residues.

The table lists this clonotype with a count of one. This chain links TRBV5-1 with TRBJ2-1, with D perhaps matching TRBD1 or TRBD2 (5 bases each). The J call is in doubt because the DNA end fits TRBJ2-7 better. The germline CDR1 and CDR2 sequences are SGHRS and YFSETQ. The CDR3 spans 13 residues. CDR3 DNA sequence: TGCGCCAGCAGCGGCCGGGACCGCTACGAGCAGTACTTC. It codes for CASSGRDRYEQYF.